This TCR beta chain was identified during a study of technical replicates of blood from several donors. Produced via immunoSEQ multiplex PCR; TCRdb's table is partial and in-frame only. The sample gives about 70,000 clones, around 96% of which show up once; roughly 0.37% is in the top ten. This TCR was recovered from a human donor in good health. The source material was T cells isolated from PBMCs.

CDR3 nucleotides: TGTGCCAGCAGTCCCTTGACAGGGAAGACTGAAGCTTTCTTT. Residues: CASSPLTGKTEAFF. The J gene is TRBJ1-1, the V gene TRBV2; 7 positions match TRBD1. The CDR3 totals 14 residues. From germline, CDR1 is SNHLY and CDR2 FYNNEI. V trimming: 5 bases; J trimming: 5 bases; junction bases outside the gene matches: 8.